This TCR beta chain comes out of a study of blood T cell repertoires in COVID-19. Repertoires were generated with immunoSEQ multiplex PCR, while TCRdb's copy carries only in-frame clones and drops some. Here the sample spans under 250,000 clones, approximately 85% being singletons. This clone was found a few times. Patients in Seattle were enrolled during active infection, then followed longitudinally. Germline trimming cut 3 bases from V and 7 bases from J; bases unmatched to any gene: 10. This CDR3 contains 14 residues. CDR1 and CDR2 from the germline V gene are DFQATT and SNEGSKA (reference sequence).

The sample was peripheral blood. The V call is TRBV20-1, the J call TRBJ1-2; the match to TRBD1 covers 8 bases. The source of this sequence is a woman at least 80 years old with COVID-19, enrolled during active disease. For the CDR3, the DNA is TGCAGTGCTAGTGGGACAGGAGGGGCGCGTGGCTACACCTTC. It translates to CSASGTGGARGYTF.